The text below deals with one TCR beta chain. Distinct nucleotide sequences in the sample also encode this CDR3. The assay was immunoSEQ multiplex PCR, and TCRdb's table has in-frame clones only and misses some. Altogether approximately 1,500,000 clones are present, approximately 96% being singletons, with the ten largest covering approximately 1.1%. This sample was taken from a study of shared clonotypes between healthy human individuals. Germline loops: CDR1 SGHRS, CDR2 YFSETQ. The V and J ends lost 3 bases and 3 bases respectively, with 7 bases between them. The CDR3 runs 13 residues. The source is a man aged 25 to 40 in good health. Sequencing input: naive CD4+ T cells sorted from blood. Subset described: CD45RA+ positively selected. V usage is TRBV5-1 and J usage is TRBJ1-5; D not resolved. The CDR3 reads CASSSGSNQPQHF. CDR3 sequence (DNA): TGCGCCAGCAGCTCGGGCTCCAATCAGCCCCAGCATTTT.